These 17 T cell receptor beta chains were all obtained from the same sample, sequenced in a study of blood T cell repertoires in COVID-19. TCRdb keeps only in-frame clones here, not all; method: immunoSEQ multiplex PCR. This sample has 88,000 or so clones, with around 79% found just once. The sample consisted of peripheral blood. These receptors all stem from a human donor in a cohort sampled during active COVID-19.

The chain's CDR3 is CASSRGRGGEKLFF. The CDR3 DNA reads TGTGCCAGCAGTAGAGGTCGCGGGGGTGAAAAACTGTTTTTT. This chain uses TRBV2 with TRBJ1-4; tentative D call: TRBD1 (5 bases). V lost 5 bases to trimming and J lost 7 bases, with 14 bases between them. The CDR3 consists of 14 residues. Looked up from germline, CDR1 is SNHLY and CDR2 is FYNNEI.

The chain recombines TRBV7-3 with TRBJ2-1; possible D gene TRBD1, 6 bases. V shed 2 bases and J shed 5 bases, with 10 bases lying between them. CDR3 length: 14 amino acids. CDR1 is SGHTA and CDR2 is FQGTGA in the germline V gene. The CDR3 reads CASSLEGTNNEQFF. For the CDR3, the DNA is TGTGCCAGCAGCTTAGAGGGGACAAACAATGAGCAGTTCTTC.

The rearrangement joins TRBV25-1 to TRBJ2-4; D perhaps matches TRBD2 (6 bases). Germline V lookup: CDR1 MGHDK, CDR2 SYGVNS. The CDR3 has 13 residues. V was pared by 1 base and J by 6 bases, with 7 bases between. The CDR3 coding sequence is TGTGCCAGCAGTGAATGGAGGGCAAACATTCAGTACTTC. Protein sequence: CASSEWRANIQYF.

Written as DNA, the CDR3 is TGCGCCAGCAGCGTTACGGACACTGAAGCTTTCTTT. It specifies CASSVTDTEAFF. The chain is built from TRBV5-1 and TRBJ1-1, with D unclear. The germline CDR1 and CDR2 sequences are SGHRS and YFSETQ. V dropped 4 bases and J dropped 3 bases, with 7 bases sitting between them. The CDR3 spans 12 residues.

The rearrangement uses TRBV28 and TRBJ2-6, with 9 positions matching TRBD1. V dropped 8 bases and J dropped 0; count of bases not matched to a gene: 8. Germline CDR1 MDHEN, CDR2 SYDVKM. CDR3 size: 17 residues. In nucleotides, the CDR3 is TGTGCCAGCGGCGCGACAGGGGGGAGCTCTGGGGCCAACGTCCTGACTTTC. Its translation: CASGATGGSSGANVLTF. The entire variable domain, with the rest obtained from reference TRBV28 and TRBJ2-6, is as follows: DVKVTQSSRYLVKRTGEKVFLECVQDMDHENMFWYRQDPGLGLRLIYFSYDVKMKEKGDIPEGYSVSREKKERFSLILESASTNQTSMYLCASGATGGSSGANVLTFGAGSRLTVL.

In its sample, this clone was seen once. The gene calls are TRBV11-3 and TRBJ2-3, with 16 bases aligning to TRBD2. Germline-derived CDR1 and CDR2 are SGHNT and YENEEA. This CDR3 spans 16 amino acids. J was trimmed by 6 bases and V by 5 bases; bases with no gene match: 5. CDR3 protein: CASSPGTSGRADTQYF. CDR3 sequence (DNA): TGTGCCAGCAGCCCAGGGACTAGCGGGAGGGCCGATACGCAGTATTTT. The whole variable domain, remainder taken from reference TRBV11-3 and TRBJ2-3, is EAGVVQSPRYKIIEKKQPVAFWCNPISGHNTLYWYLQNLGQGPELLIRYENEEAVDDSQLPKDRFSAERLKGVDSTLKIQPAELGDSAVYLCASSPGTSGRADTQYFGPGTRLTVL.

The chain couples TRBV14 to TRBJ2-1, with 10 positions matching TRBD2. Germline V gives CDR1 SGHDN, CDR2 FVKESK. The trim removed 5 bases at V and 4 bases at J, leaving 5 bases unmatched. The CDR3 extends over 15 amino acids. CDR3 DNA sequence: TGTGCCAGCAGCTCCGGGACTAGCGTATACAATGAGCAGTTCTTC. Its protein product is CASSSGTSVYNEQFF.

In nucleotides, the CDR3 is TGCAGCGTTGATGGATCCCGAGGATACAATGAGCAGTTCTTC. Residues: CSVDGSRGYNEQFF. The gene calls are TRBV29-1 and TRBJ2-1, with D unclear. This CDR3 spans 14 amino acids. In germline, CDR1 is SQVTM, CDR2 ANQGSEA. Trimming cost V 3 bases and J 4 bases, with 13 bases left between them.

V is TRBV6-5 and J is TRBJ1-4, with a tentative D call TRBD1 (6 bases). Germline assignment: CDR1 MNHEY and CDR2 SVGAGI. Between the trimmed V and J ends, which lost 9 bases and 0 bases, there was a span of 14 bases. This CDR3 is 15 amino acids long. CDR3 loop: CASGGGGATNEKLFF. The CDR3 DNA is TGTGCCAGTGGGGGAGGGGGTGCAACTAATGAAAAACTGTTTTTT.

The chain carries TRBV29-1 and TRBJ2-5; perhaps TRBD2 as D (7 bases). There are 12 residues in the CDR3. From germline, CDR1 is SQVTM and CDR2 ANQGSEA. With 7 bases removed from V and 5 bases from J, the gap between germline ends came to 14 bases. The CDR3 region has the DNA TGCAGCGGGGGGGGCCCCCTGGAGACCCAGTACTTC. Encoded protein: CSGGGPLETQYF.

The chain recombines TRBV20-1 with TRBJ2-7; D uncertain. This CDR3 is built from 12 residues. Germline V gene lookup returns CDR1 DFQATT and CDR2 SNEGSKA (reference sequence). The V end was cut by 3 bases, the J end by 7 bases, with 13 bases between. The CDR3 reads CSASNQIVEQYF. The CDR3 DNA sequence: TGCAGTGCTAGTAACCAGATCGTGGAGCAGTACTTC.

V gene TRBV24-1 combines with J gene TRBJ2-2, with D tentatively TRBD2 (5 bases). Trimming took 0 bases from V and 3 from J, leaving 7 bases between them. The CDR3 is 15 amino acids. CDR1 is KGHDR and CDR2 is SFDVKD in the germline V gene. This CDR3 is CATSDLSGDTGELFF. The CDR3 region has the DNA TGTGCCACCAGTGATTTGTCCGGGGACACCGGGGAGCTGTTTTTT.

This rearrangement joins TRBV30 to TRBJ2-7, with 9 positions matching TRBD1. Germline CDR1 is GTSNPN and CDR2 is SVGIG (reference sequence). CDR3 length equals 13 residues. V dropped 5 bases and J dropped 5; count of bases not matched to a gene: 7. The CDR3 DNA is TGTGCCTGGGCCGGACAGGGGACCCACGAGCAGTACTTC. It translates to CAWAGQGTHEQYF. The full variable domain, completed using reference TRBV30 and TRBJ2-7, is SQTIHQWPATLVQPVGSPLSLECTVEGTSNPNLYWYRQAAGRGLQLLFYSVGIGQISSEVPQNLSASRPQDRQFILSSKKLLLSDSGFYLCAWAGQGTHEQYFGPGTRLTVT.

CDR3 loop: CASSFGQGPYEQYF. Written as DNA, the CDR3 is TGTGCCAGCAGTTTTGGACAGGGCCCCTACGAGCAGTACTTC. The chain has TRBV6-5 and TRBJ2-7; 8 bases fit TRBD1. V lost 4 bases and J lost 2; bases outside the gene matches: 4. Germline V gene sequence: CDR1 MNHEY, CDR2 SVGAGI. This CDR3 has 14 amino acids.

J is TRBJ2-7 and V is TRBV7-8, with D possibly matching TRBD2 (6 bases). Germline-derived CDR1 and CDR2 are SGHVS and FQNEAQ. V was shortened by 5 bases and J by 3 bases, with 14 bases between the two germline ends. The CDR3 consists of 14 residues. CDR3 sequence reads: CASSPDYANYEQYF. CDR3 DNA: TGTGCCAGCAGCCCGGACTACGCGAACTACGAGCAGTACTTC.

The gene calls are TRBV6-6 and TRBJ2-7; 10 positions agree with TRBD1. Germline values: CDR1 MNHNY, CDR2 SVGAGI (reference sequence). This CDR3 comprises 16 residues. The J segment lost 1 base and the V segment lost 5 bases, leaving 8 bases of the junction unmatched. CDR3 bases: TGTGCCAGCAGTAAGGGACAGGGGTATTTGTCCTACGAGCAGTACTTC. It codes for CASSKGQGYLSYEQYF.

The chain links TRBV30 to TRBJ2-3; no clear D. Trimming took off 1 base at V and 5 bases at J, with 13 bases between the two ends. Germline CDR1 reads GTSNPN; CDR2 reads SVGIG (reference sequence). The CDR3 covers 14 residues. The CDR3 nucleotides read TGTGCCTGGAGTGGGAGCCCTAACGGAGATACGCAGTATTTT. This gives the protein CAWSGSPNGDTQYF. The full variable domain, with the rest looked up from reference TRBV30 and TRBJ2-3, is SQTIHQWPATLVQPVGSPLSLECTVEGTSNPNLYWYRQAAGRGLQLLFYSVGIGQISSEVPQNLSASRPQDRQFILSSKKLLLSDSGFYLCAWSGSPNGDTQYFGPGTRLTVL.